These T cell receptor beta chains were read from a single sample in a study of persistence of HIV-infected CD4 T cells. These TCRs' antigens remain unknown. Sequencing used immunoSEQ multiplex PCR; TCRdb keeps in-frame clones, though not all of them. The table shows under 55,000 clones, with 88% occurring only once. Sequenced here: CD4+ T cells sorted from PBMCs after roughly 20-hour stimulation, sampled from a patient who received antiretroviral therapy. The receptors stem from an adult woman with HIV who was CMV-seropositive. The CDR3 runs from the conserved cysteine through the conserved F or W. A D gene is named only where the DNA matches it firmly. Size is stated for part of the rows, as once, few or many counts, or as a class when the clone is expanded.

clone size,V gene,J gene,D gene,CDR3 DNA,CDR3 protein
NA,TRBV6-1,TRBJ2-3,TRBD1,TGTGCCAGCAGTGAAGCTTTTACAGGGGGGACAGATACGCAGTATTTT,CASSEAFTGGTDTQYF
NA,TRBV4-1,TRBJ2-3,NA,TGCGCCAGCAGCAATCCGGGCTATAACACAGATACGCAGTATTTT,CASSNPGYNTDTQYF
NA,TRBV10-3,TRBJ1-1,NA,TGTGCCATCAGAGGGGGGGACACTGAAGCTTTCTTT,CAIRGGDTEAFF
NA,TRBV7-2,TRBJ1-2,TRBD1,TGTGCCAGCAGCTTCACAGGGGATAATGGCTACACCTTC,CASSFTGDNGYTF
NA,TRBV19,TRBJ2-6,TRBD2,TGTGCCAGCCTCCCCGGGAGGGGCTCTGGGGCCAACGTCCTGACTTTC,CASLPGRGSGANVLTF
NA,TRBV27,TRBJ1-2,TRBD1,TGTGCCAGCAGTTTACTCCCCCCAGGGGGCCACTATGGCTACACCTTC,CASSLLPPGGHYGYTF
once,TRBV7-3,TRBJ2-3,NA,TGTGCCAGCAGCTTAACGAACAGGGACACAGATACGCAGTATTTT,CASSLTNRDTDTQYF
few,TRBV7-9,TRBJ1-6,NA,TGTGCCAGCAGCTTAGAGAATTCACCCCTCCACTTT,CASSLENSPLHF
NA,TRBV30,TRBJ2-3,NA,TGTGCCTGGGAAGGACAGAACACAGATACGCAGTATTTT,CAWEGQNTDTQYF
NA,TRBV4-1,TRBJ2-3,TRBD2,TGCGCCAGCAGCCAAGTTCTAGCGGGGGGGGATACGCAGTATTTT,CASSQVLAGGDTQYF
NA,TRBV18,TRBJ1-5,NA,TGTGCCAGCTCACCAGGGTCGAGCAATCAGCCCCAGCATTTT,CASSPGSSNQPQHF
NA,TRBV6-5,TRBJ2-3,NA,TGTGCCAGTACTCTTGGGCCGGCCACAGATACGCAGTATTTT,CASTLGPATDTQYF
once,TRBV10-3,TRBJ2-5,NA,TGTGCCATCAGGCCGGCTAGCAGCCAAGAGACCCAGTACTTC,CAIRPASSQETQYF
NA,TRBV18,TRBJ2-5,TRBD1,TGTGCCAGCTCACGGGACAGCTCCCAAGAGACCCAGTACTTC,CASSRDSSQETQYF
NA,TRBV9,TRBJ1-2,NA,TGTGCCAGCAGCGCTCAAGACGGGAACTATGGCTACACCTTC,CASSAQDGNYGYTF
NA,TRBV30,TRBJ1-2,TRBD1,TGTGCCTGGGGGGGGCGACAGGGCGTTCCTAGCTATGGCTACACCTTC,CAWGGRQGVPSYGYTF
NA,TRBV9,TRBJ1-4,NA,TGTGCCAGCAGCGCTGGGCGGTTGACTAATGAAAAACTGTTTTTT,CASSAGRLTNEKLFF
NA,TRBV30,TRBJ1-1,NA,TGTGCCTGGACCGCCTCTGCCAGTGGACACACTGAAGCTTTCTTT,CAWTASASGHTEAFF
NA,TRBV12-3/TRBV12-4,TRBJ2-1,NA,TGTGCCAGCGCCCGAGGAGAAAAGCAGTTCTTC,CASARGEKQFF
NA,TRBV5-1,TRBJ2-7,NA,TGCGCCAGCAAACGGACGGAGTACTACGAGCAGTACTTC,CASKRTEYYEQYF
NA,TRBV6-1,TRBJ1-2,NA,TGTGCCAGCAGTGAAGCGGATCCAGGGACCTATGGCTACACCTTC,CASSEADPGTYGYTF
NA,TRBV6-6,TRBJ2-3,TRBD2,TGTGCCAGCAGTCTCACAAGGACTAGCGGGGGGCGTACAGATACGCAGTATTTT,CASSLTRTSGGRTDTQYF
once,TRBV4-1,TRBJ2-3,TRBD1,TGCGCCAGCAGCCAAGGATGGAGATCGGGACAGGGAGGTACAGATACGCAGTATTTT,CASSQGWRSGQGGTDTQYF
NA,TRBV24-1,TRBJ1-1,NA,TGTGCCACCAGTGACCCCACAGGGCCTCAAGCTTTCTTT,CATSDPTGPQAFF
NA,TRBV4-2,TRBJ1-4,NA,TGTGCCAGCAGCCTAGCCCAGGAAAATGAAAAACTGTTTTTT,CASSLAQENEKLFF
few,TRBV5-1,TRBJ1-5,NA,TGCGCCAGCAGCCTCGGACCGGATCAGCCCCAGCATTTT,CASSLGPDQPQHF
NA,TRBV5-4,TRBJ2-7,NA,TGTGCCAGCAGCGCCCAGGCCCATTCCTACGAGCAGTACTTC,CASSAQAHSYEQYF
NA,TRBV2,TRBJ1-2,NA,TGTGCCAGCAGTGAAGGGCGGGGGTACTATGGCTACACCTTC,CASSEGRGYYGYTF